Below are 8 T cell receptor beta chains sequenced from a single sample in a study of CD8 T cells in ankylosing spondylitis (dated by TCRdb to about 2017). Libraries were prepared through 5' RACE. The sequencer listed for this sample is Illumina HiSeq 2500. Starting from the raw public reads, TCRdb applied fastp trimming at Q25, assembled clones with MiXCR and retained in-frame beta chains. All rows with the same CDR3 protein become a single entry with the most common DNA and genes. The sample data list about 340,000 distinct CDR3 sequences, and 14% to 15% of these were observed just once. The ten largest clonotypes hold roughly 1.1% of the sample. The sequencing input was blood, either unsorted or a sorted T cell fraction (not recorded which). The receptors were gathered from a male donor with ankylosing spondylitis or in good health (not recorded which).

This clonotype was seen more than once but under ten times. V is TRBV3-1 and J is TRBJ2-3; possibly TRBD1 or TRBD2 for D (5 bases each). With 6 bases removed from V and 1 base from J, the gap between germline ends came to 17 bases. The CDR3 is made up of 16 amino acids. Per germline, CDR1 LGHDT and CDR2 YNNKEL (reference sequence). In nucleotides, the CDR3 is TGTGCCAGCAGTCCCGGGACCGCCTGGGGCACAGATACGCAGTATTTT. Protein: CASSPGTAWGTDTQYF.

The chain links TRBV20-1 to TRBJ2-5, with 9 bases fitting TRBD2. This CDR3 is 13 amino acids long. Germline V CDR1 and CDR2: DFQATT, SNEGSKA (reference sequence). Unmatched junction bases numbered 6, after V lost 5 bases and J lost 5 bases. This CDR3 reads CSALAGPRETQYF. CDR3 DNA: TGCAGTGCTCTAGCGGGGCCTAGGGAGACCCAGTACTTC.

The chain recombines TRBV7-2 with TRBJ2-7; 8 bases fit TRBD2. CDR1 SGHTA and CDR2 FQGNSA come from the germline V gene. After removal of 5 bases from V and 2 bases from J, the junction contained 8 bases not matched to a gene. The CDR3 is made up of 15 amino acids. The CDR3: CASSVGSGGPYEQYF. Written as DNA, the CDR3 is TGTGCCAGCAGCGTCGGGAGCGGGGGACCCTACGAGCAGTACTTC.

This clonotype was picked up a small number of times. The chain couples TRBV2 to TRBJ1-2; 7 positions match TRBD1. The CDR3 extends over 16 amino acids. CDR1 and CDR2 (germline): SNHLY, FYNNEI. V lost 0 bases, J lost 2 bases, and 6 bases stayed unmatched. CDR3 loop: CASSEARPTGNYGYTF. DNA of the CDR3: TGTGCCAGCAGTGAAGCGCGACCGACAGGGAACTATGGCTACACCTTC.

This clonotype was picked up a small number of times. For the CDR3, the DNA is TGCAGTGCTTCAGGGTATAGCAATCAGCCCCAGCATTTT. It is translated as CSASGYSNQPQHF. The V gene is TRBV20-1, the J gene TRBJ1-5; D possibly corresponds to TRBD1 (5 bases). The CDR3 sequence is 13 residues long. Trimming took off 5 bases at V and 0 bases at J, with 8 bases between the two ends. CDR1 and CDR2 from the germline V gene are DFQATT and SNEGSKA (reference sequence).

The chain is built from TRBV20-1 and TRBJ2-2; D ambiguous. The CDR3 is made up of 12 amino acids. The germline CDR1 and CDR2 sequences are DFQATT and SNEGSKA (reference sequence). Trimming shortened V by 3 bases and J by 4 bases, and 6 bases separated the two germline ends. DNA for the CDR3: TGCAGTGCTAGCGACTTCACCGGGGAGCTGTTTTTT. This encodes CSASDFTGELFF.

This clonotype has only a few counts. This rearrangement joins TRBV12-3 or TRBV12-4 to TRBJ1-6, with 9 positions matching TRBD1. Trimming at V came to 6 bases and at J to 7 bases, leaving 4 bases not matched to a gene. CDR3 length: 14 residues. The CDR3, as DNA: TGTGCCAGCAGGGTGACAGGGGGAAATTCACCCCTCCACTTT. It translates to CASRVTGGNSPLHF.

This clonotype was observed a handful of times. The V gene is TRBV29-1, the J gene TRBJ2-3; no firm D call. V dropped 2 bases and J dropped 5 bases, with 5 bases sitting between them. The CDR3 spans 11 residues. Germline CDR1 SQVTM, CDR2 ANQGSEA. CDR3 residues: CSVEKGDTQYF. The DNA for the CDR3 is TGCAGCGTTGAAAAAGGAGATACGCAGTATTTT.